These 28 T cell receptor beta chains originate from one sample sequenced in a study of cytomegalovirus exposure and HLA in healthy donors. Clones were sequenced by immunoSEQ multiplex PCR, and TCRdb holds only the in-frame ones, with some missing. The sample yields tens of thousands of clones, 93% seen once. Sequenced material: PBMCs. The receptor source for this set is a young man in good health and CMV-seronegative.

CDR3 residues: CASSFLIDSRGRGTEAFF. CDR3 bases: TGTGCCAGCAGCTTCCTAATCGATTCCAGGGGGCGGGGGACTGAAGCTTTCTTT. V and J are TRBV7-9 and TRBJ1-1; 8 nucleotides agree with TRBD1. Germline V gives CDR1 SEHNR, CDR2 FQNEAQ (reference sequence). J gave up 5 bases and V 3 bases, and 17 bases lay outside the gene matches. The CDR3 runs to 18 residues.

The rearrangement uses TRBV25-1 and TRBJ1-2, with D possibly being TRBD1 (6 bases). Between the trimmed V and J ends, which lost 6 bases and 6 bases, there was a span of 11 bases. Germline V gene lookup returns CDR1 MGHDK and CDR2 SYGVNS. The CDR3 runs to 12 residues. The CDR3 DNA is TGTGCCAGCAGCCCCGGGACAAATGGCTACACCTTC. Protein product: CASSPGTNGYTF.

The chain combines TRBV4-1 with TRBJ2-7, with a weak D call TRBD1 (6 bases). Trimming left V 2 bases short and J 5 bases short, with 10 bases between. The CDR3 covers 13 residues. CDR1 and CDR2 from the germline V gene are MGHRA and YSYEKL. The CDR3 coding sequence is TGCGCCAGCAGCCAACAGGGGTACCACGAGCAGTACTTC. Protein: CASSQQGYHEQYF.

V is TRBV7-9 and J is TRBJ2-2; 11 bases align to TRBD2. Per the germline V gene, CDR1 is SEHNR and CDR2 is FQNEAQ (reference sequence). J lost 2 bases, V lost 1 base, and 0 bases had no gene match. The CDR3 has 16 amino acids. The CDR3, as DNA: TGTGCCAGCAGCTTAGGACTAGCGGGAAACACCGGGGAGCTGTTTTTT. It encodes CASSLGLAGNTGELFF.

Turning to this clone: Sequence at one end of the junction differs from germline and may be a read error. The chain links TRBV7-7 to TRBJ2-3; 11 nucleotides line up with TRBD2. Germline V gene lookup returns CDR1 SSHAT and CDR2 FNYEAQ (reference sequence). The CDR3 contains 21 residues. CDR3 nucleotides: TGTGCTAGCAGCCCGAGACAAATGGAAATACTAGCGGGAGATAGCACAGATACGCAGTATTTT. As protein: CASSPRQMEILAGDSTDTQYF. Full variable domain (outside the CDR3, taken from reference TRBV7-7 and TRBJ2-3): GAGVSQSPRYKVTKRGQDVTLRCDPISSHATLYWYQQALGQGPEFLTYFNYEAQPDKSGLPSDRFSAERPEGSISTLTIQRTEQRDSAMYRCASSPRQMEILAGDSTDTQYFGPGTRLTVL.

The genes are TRBV19 and TRBJ2-5; no reliable D call. The CDR3 spans 13 residues. V was shortened by 3 bases and J by 3 bases, with 8 bases between the two germline ends. CDR1 and CDR2 from the germline V gene are LNHDA and SQIVND (reference sequence). This chain's CDR3 is CASSILAEETQYF. The CDR3 region has the DNA TGTGCCAGTAGTATCCTGGCAGAAGAGACCCAGTACTTC.

The V call is TRBV19, the J call TRBJ1-2, with D possibly TRBD1 on 5 matching bases. The ends were cut back, 1 base at V and 9 bases at J, with 12 bases in the middle. This CDR3 spans 13 amino acids. From germline, CDR1 is LNHDA and CDR2 SQIVND (reference sequence). The CDR3 DNA follows: TGTGCCAGTAGTATAGTTGGGGCAGACCGCTACACCTTC. It yields the protein CASSIVGADRYTF. The full variable domain, rest sourced from reference TRBV19 and TRBJ1-2, is DGGITQSPKYLFRKEGQNVTLSCEQNLNHDAMYWYRQDPGQGLRLIYYSQIVNDFQKGDIAEGYSVSREKKESFPLTVTSAQKNPTAFYLCASSIVGADRYTFGSGTRLTVV.

Comment on this clone: One end of the junction varies from germline; a read error may be responsible. The gene calls are TRBV2 and TRBJ1-1, with 7 bases identical to TRBD1. Germline CDR1 is SNHLY and CDR2 is FYNNEI. The CDR3 runs 15 residues. CDR3: CASSEEGTVDTEAFF. CDR3 nucleotides: TGTGCCAGCAGCGAAGAAGGGACAGTCGACACTGAAGCTTTCTTT.

The V gene is TRBV10-3, the J gene TRBJ1-6; no clear D. The CDR3 has 17 residues. Germline loops: CDR1 ENHRY, CDR2 SYGVKD. V was clipped by 2 bases and J by 0 bases, with 11 bases between them. CDR3 in DNA: TGTGCCATCAGTGAGAGCTCTCGGTTCTCCTATAATTCACCCCTCCACTTT. Its protein product is CAISESSRFSYNSPLHF.

V and J are TRBV19 and TRBJ2-7; D remains ambiguous. This CDR3 has 11 residues. V was trimmed by 4 bases and J by 2 bases, leaving 3 bases between them. Germline V gene data show CDR1 as LNHDA and CDR2 as SQIVND (reference sequence). CDR3 sequence: CASSNTYEQYF. CDR3 in DNA: TGTGCCAGTAGTAATACCTACGAGCAGTACTTC.

The CDR3 DNA is TGCGCCAGCAGCTTCTTCGCGGGAGTGGTTCAAGAGACCCAGTACTTC. Residues: CASSFFAGVVQETQYF. The V call is TRBV5-1, the J call TRBJ2-5, with 7 bases matching TRBD2. The J segment lost 2 bases and the V segment lost 2 bases, leaving 9 bases of the junction unmatched. This CDR3 comprises 16 residues. CDR1 is SGHRS and CDR2 is YFSETQ in the germline V gene.

V usage is TRBV14 and J usage is TRBJ1-5; D not resolved. Between the trimmed V and J ends, which lost 9 bases and 6 bases, there was a span of 18 bases. Germline CDR1 reads SGHDN; CDR2 reads FVKESK. CDR3 length: 14 amino acids. DNA of the CDR3: TGTGCCAGTGGGAGGGTTTGGATTCTTCAGCCCCAGCATTTT. It codes for CASGRVWILQPQHF.

The chain carries TRBV7-3 and TRBJ2-7, with D possibly being TRBD2 (5 bases). V was cut by 3 bases and J by 5 bases, with 11 bases left in between. The CDR3 covers 13 residues. Germline values: CDR1 SGHTA, CDR2 FQGTGA. CDR3: CASSLYAGHEQYF. The CDR3 DNA follows: TGTGCCAGCAGCTTGTACGCGGGCCACGAGCAGTACTTC.

The rearrangement links TRBV10-3 to TRBJ2-1, with TRBD2 matching 8 bases. CDR3 length: 13 amino acids. Looked up from germline, CDR1 is ENHRY and CDR2 is SYGVKD. The trim removed 8 bases at V and 7 bases at J, leaving 7 bases unmatched. The CDR3 nucleotides are TGTGCCATCGGAGAGCGGGAGAGGAATGAGCAGTTCTTC. Its protein is CAIGERERNEQFF.

This chain links TRBV7-9 with TRBJ1-5, with TRBD1 matching over 8 bases. J gave up 4 bases and V 2 bases, and 1 base lay outside the gene matches. This CDR3 is 14 amino acids long. Germline CDR1 SEHNR, CDR2 FQNEAQ (reference sequence). CDR3 in DNA: TGTGCCAGCAGCTTAAACAGGGGGAATCAGCCCCAGCATTTT. Translation: CASSLNRGNQPQHF. Looking up the rest from reference TRBV7-9 and TRBJ1-5 gives the full variable domain: DTGVSQNPRHKITKRGQNVTFRCDPISEHNRLYWYRQTLGQGPEFLTYFQNEAQLEKSRLLSDRFSAERPKGSFSTLEIQRTEQGDSAMYLCASSLNRGNQPQHFGDGTRLSIL.

This clone has only a few counts. The chain joins TRBV2 to TRBJ2-7; 7 positions match TRBD1. Trimming removed 6 bases from V and 2 bases from J; junction bases left unmatched: 7. The CDR3 totals 14 residues. Germline CDR1 and CDR2: SNHLY and FYNNEI. The CDR3 here is CASRGTARAYEQYF. For the CDR3, the DNA is TGTGCCAGCAGGGGGACAGCCAGGGCCTACGAGCAGTACTTC.

This chain joins TRBV4-2 and TRBJ2-7; D is possibly TRBD1 (5 bases). This CDR3 has 18 amino acids. Germline V CDR1 and CDR2: LGHNA, YNFKEQ. Trimming removed 4 bases from V and 4 bases from J, with 26 bases in between. The CDR3 spells CASSPTIALDSPRYEQYF. The DNA for the CDR3 is TGTGCCAGCAGCCCAACGATAGCCCTCGACAGTCCTAGGTACGAGCAGTACTTC.

Only one count was recorded for this clone. The V and J genes are TRBV13 and TRBJ2-5; 16 bases are shared with TRBD2. The trim removed 4 bases at V and 4 bases at J, leaving 12 bases unmatched. The CDR3 contains 19 residues. Germline loops: CDR1 PRHDT, CDR2 FYEKMQ (reference sequence). Written as DNA, the CDR3 is TGTGCCAGCAGCTCACCATACAGGGGACTAGCGGGGGGGAGAGAGACCCAGTACTTC. Translating gives CASSSPYRGLAGGRETQYF.

CDR3 sequence (DNA): TGTGCCAGCAGCTTAAGAGGAGGGCCCTCCTACGAGCAGTACTTC. Protein: CASSLRGGPSYEQYF. The chain joins TRBV7-2 to TRBJ2-7; a possible D gene is TRBD2 (6 bases). In germline, CDR1 is SGHTA, CDR2 FQGNSA. This CDR3 spans 15 amino acids. Trimming stripped 2 bases from V and 0 bases from J, with 11 bases between.

J is TRBJ2-2 and V is TRBV15, with 8 bases aligning to TRBD1. CDR1 is LNHNV, CDR2 YYDKDF, per germline (reference sequence). The CDR3 runs 16 residues. V lost 2 bases, J lost 6 bases, and 8 bases stayed unmatched. The CDR3 here is CATSRQRQGFAGELFF. The CDR3 DNA sequence: TGTGCCACCAGCAGACAAAGACAGGGGTTCGCCGGGGAGCTGTTTTTT.

The chain carries TRBV30 and TRBJ2-5; 8 positions match TRBD1. The CDR3 sequence is 15 residues long. Trimming took 2 bases from V and 4 from J; bases not matched to a gene: 9. Germline CDR1 and CDR2: GTSNPN and SVGIG (reference sequence). Here the CDR3 DNA reads TGTGCCTGGAGTACCGGACAGGGAGGTGGAGAGACCCAGTACTTC. Translation gives CAWSTGQGGGETQYF. Full variable domain (remainder filled in from reference TRBV30 and TRBJ2-5): SQTIHQWPATLVQPVGSPLSLECTVEGTSNPNLYWYRQAAGRGLQLLFYSVGIGQISSEVPQNLSASRPQDRQFILSSKKLLLSDSGFYLCAWSTGQGGGETQYFGPGTRLLVL.

V gene TRBV30 combines with J gene TRBJ2-5, with 10 bases fitting TRBD1. Germline V lookup: CDR1 GTSNPN, CDR2 SVGIG (reference sequence). CDR3 length: 16 residues. V shed 1 base, J shed 5 bases, and the junction held 10 bases outside the gene matches. CDR3 sequence: CAWSDLPGQGRETQYF. The CDR3 DNA sequence: TGTGCCTGGAGTGATCTTCCGGGACAGGGGAGGGAGACCCAGTACTTC. The full variable domain, completed using reference TRBV30 and TRBJ2-5, is SQTIHQWPATLVQPVGSPLSLECTVEGTSNPNLYWYRQAAGRGLQLLFYSVGIGQISSEVPQNLSASRPQDRQFILSSKKLLLSDSGFYLCAWSDLPGQGRETQYFGPGTRLLVL.

The genes are TRBV5-8 and TRBJ1-1; D is undetermined. The CDR3 is 14 residues long. Germline V gives CDR1 SGHTS, CDR2 YDEGEE. The V gene lost 4 bases and the J gene lost 7 bases, with 17 bases spanning the gap. CDR3 amino acids: CASSRSGRSLEAFF. The CDR3 DNA sequence: TGTGCCAGCAGCCGGAGCGGACGGTCCCTTGAAGCTTTCTTT.

The chain links TRBV7-6 to TRBJ2-1; 8 nucleotides agree with TRBD2. There are 14 residues in the CDR3. The germline V gene encodes CDR1 SGHVS and CDR2 FNYEAQ. The ends lost 3 bases at V and 8 bases at J; junction bases unmatched: 6. CDR3 sequence: CASSLAGGGDEQFF. The CDR3 DNA sequence: TGTGCCAGCAGCTTGGCCGGGGGGGGTGATGAGCAGTTCTTC.

The gene calls are TRBV19 and TRBJ2-7, with a tentative D call TRBD2 (6 bases). Germline V gene lookup returns CDR1 LNHDA and CDR2 SQIVND (reference sequence). CDR3 length: 15 residues. The germline V and J ends were trimmed by 3 bases and 3 bases, with 15 bases remaining between them. In DNA, the CDR3 is TGTGCCAGTAGTATGGGCCAACCGGGAGTCTACGAGCAGTACTTC. Protein: CASSMGQPGVYEQYF.

The chain has TRBV5-1 and TRBJ2-3; 8 bases line up with TRBD1. The CDR3 sequence is 18 residues long. Germline V lookup: CDR1 SGHRS, CDR2 YFSETQ. The V gene end was trimmed by 4 bases and the J gene end by 2 bases; junction bases not matched to a gene: 15. The CDR3 DNA is TGCGCCAGCAGCCTTCTTCCCCCCGGGACAGGCAACACAGATACGCAGTATTTT. Translation gives CASSLLPPGTGNTDTQYF.

The rearrangement uses TRBV12-5 and TRBJ1-2, with D possibly matching TRBD1 (6 bases). Trimming shortened V by 8 bases and J by 4 bases, and 14 bases separated the two germline ends. Germline CDR1 LGHNT, CDR2 FRNRAP. This CDR3 is built from 13 residues. The CDR3 DNA reads TGTGCTAGTAAACCAACAGGGCTCTATGGCTACACCTTC. This codes for CASKPTGLYGYTF.

This chain connects TRBV11-1 to TRBJ2-5; weak D call: TRBD1 (6 bases). The V and J ends lost 4 bases and 1 base respectively, with 10 bases between them. The CDR3 consists of 14 residues. Looked up from germline, CDR1 is SGHAT and CDR2 is FQDESV (reference sequence). CDR3 nucleotides: TGTGCCAGCAGCTGGGGGACAACCCAAGAGACCCAGTACTTC. It specifies CASSWGTTQETQYF.